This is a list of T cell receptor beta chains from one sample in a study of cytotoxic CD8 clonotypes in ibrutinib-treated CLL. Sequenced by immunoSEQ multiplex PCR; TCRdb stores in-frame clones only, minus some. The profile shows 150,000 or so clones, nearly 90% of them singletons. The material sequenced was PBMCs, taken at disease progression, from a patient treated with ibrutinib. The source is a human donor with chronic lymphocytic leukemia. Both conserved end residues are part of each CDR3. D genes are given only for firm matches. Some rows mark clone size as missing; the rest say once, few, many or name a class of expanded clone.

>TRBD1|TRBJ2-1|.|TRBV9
CASSVAGTGSYEQFF
TGTGCCAGCAGCGTAGCCGGGACAGGGTCGTATGAGCAGTTCTTC
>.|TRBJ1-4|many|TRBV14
CASSQVLTGQGQKLFF
TGTGCCAGCAGCCAAGTATTAACAGGGCAGGGTCAGAAACTGTTTTTT
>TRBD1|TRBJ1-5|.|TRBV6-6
CASRAGTGGQPQHF
TGTGCCAGCAGAGCCGGGACAGGGGGTCAGCCCCAGCATTTT
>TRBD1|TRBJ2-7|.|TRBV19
CASSPDRDGSYEQYF
TGTGCCAGTAGCCCGGACAGGGATGGATCCTACGAGCAGTACTTC
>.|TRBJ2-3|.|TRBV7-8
CASSLVRYRDGISSTDTQYF
TGTGCCAGCAGCTTAGTCCGCTATCGGGACGGTATTTCTAGCACAGATACGCAGTATTTT
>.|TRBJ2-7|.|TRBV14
CASSPSRGSYEQYF
TGTGCCAGCAGCCCCTCCAGGGGTTCCTACGAGCAGTACTTC
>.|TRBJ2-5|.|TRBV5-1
CASSFVQVDQETQYF
TGCGCCAGCAGCTTTGTTCAAGTGGATCAAGAGACCCAGTACTTC
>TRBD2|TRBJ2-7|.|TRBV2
CASSASRGAYEQYF
TGTGCCAGCAGTGCCTCGCGGGGGGCCTACGAGCAGTACTTC
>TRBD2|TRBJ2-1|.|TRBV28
CASSSGTSSYNEQFF
TGTGCCAGCAGTTCCGGGACTAGCTCCTACAATGAGCAGTTCTTC
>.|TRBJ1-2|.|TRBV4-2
CASSQDPRTEWGYGYTF
TGTGCCAGCAGCCAAGACCCAAGGACGGAGTGGGGCTATGGCTACACCTTC
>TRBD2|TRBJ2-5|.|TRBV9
CASSYGSGSRETQYF
TGTGCCAGCAGCTATGGGAGCGGGAGTAGGGAGACCCAGTACTTC
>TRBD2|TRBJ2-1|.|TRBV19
CASSKGGLASYNEQFF
TGTGCCAGTAGTAAAGGGGGACTAGCCTCCTACAATGAGCAGTTCTTC
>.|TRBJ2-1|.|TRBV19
CASSIVGRSNGDEQFF
TGTGCCAGTAGTATAGTGGGCAGGTCAAATGGCGATGAGCAGTTCTTC
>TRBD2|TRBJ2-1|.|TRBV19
CASRLAGVREVQQFF
TGTGCCAGTAGACTAGCGGGAGTCAGGGAGGTTCAGCAGTTCTTC
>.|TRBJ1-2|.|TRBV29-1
CSVESLLGFWGYTF
TGCAGCGTTGAGTCGTTGCTGGGGTTTTGGGGCTACACCTTC
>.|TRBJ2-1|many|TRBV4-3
CASSQVGGGSYGNEQFF
TGCGCCAGCAGCCAAGTGGGAGGGGGTAGTTACGGCAATGAGCAGTTCTTC
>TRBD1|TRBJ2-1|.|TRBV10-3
CAIRGQGSGNEQFF
TGTGCCATCAGGGGACAGGGGTCTGGAAATGAGCAGTTCTTC
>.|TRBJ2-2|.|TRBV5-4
CASSLGASEIYTGELFF
TGTGCCAGCAGCTTGGGTGCTAGCGAAATCTACACCGGGGAGCTGTTTTTT
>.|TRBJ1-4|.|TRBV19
CASSSPREGNEKLFF
TGTGCCAGTAGTTCCCCGCGTGAGGGTAATGAAAAACTGTTTTTT
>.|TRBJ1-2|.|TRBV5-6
CASSFRAYGYTF
TGTGCCAGCAGCTTCAGGGCCTATGGCTACACCTTC
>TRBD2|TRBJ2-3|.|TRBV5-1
CASSPGTSGGTTGTDTQYF
TGCGCCAGCAGCCCAGGGACTAGCGGGGGGACGACGGGCACAGATACGCAGTATTTT
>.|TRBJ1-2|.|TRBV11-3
CASSLGHPDYGYTF
TGTGCCAGCAGCTTAGGTCATCCCGACTATGGCTACACCTTC
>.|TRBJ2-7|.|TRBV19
CASSIGAGLYEQYF
TGTGCCAGTAGTATCGGGGCGGGTCTCTACGAGCAGTACTTC
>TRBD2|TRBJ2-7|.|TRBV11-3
CASSLGGLAGPHEQYF
TGTGCCAGCAGCTTAGGGGGTCTAGCGGGACCCCACGAGCAGTACTTC
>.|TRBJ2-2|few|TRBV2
CASKVGSNTGELFF
TGTGCCAGCAAAGTTGGGTCGAACACCGGGGAGCTGTTTTTT
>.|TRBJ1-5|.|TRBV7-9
CASSLGGVSQPQHF
TGTGCCAGCAGCTTAGGTGGGGTGTCTCAGCCCCAGCATTTT
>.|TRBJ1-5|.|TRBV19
CASSGPSQPQHF
TGTGCCAGTAGTGGCCCATCGCAGCCCCAGCATTTT
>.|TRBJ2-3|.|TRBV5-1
CASSFHPGDTQYF
TGCGCCAGCAGTTTCCACCCGGGGGATACGCAGTATTTT
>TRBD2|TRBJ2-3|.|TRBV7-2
CASSTGTSGVTDTQYF
TGTGCCAGCAGCACCGGGACTAGCGGCGTCACAGATACGCAGTATTTT
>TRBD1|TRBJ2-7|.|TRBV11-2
CASSLGTGEYEQYF
TGTGCCAGCAGCTTGGGGACAGGGGAGTACGAGCAGTACTTC
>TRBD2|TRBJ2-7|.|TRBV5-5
CASSPLAGAYSHEQYF
TGTGCCAGCAGCCCTTTGGCGGGAGCGTACAGCCACGAGCAGTACTTC
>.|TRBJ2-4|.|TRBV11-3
CASSGPQGGIQYF
TGTGCCAGCAGCGGGCCCCAGGGGGGCATTCAGTACTTC
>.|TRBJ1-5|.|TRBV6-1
CASSEARGGSNQPQHF
TGTGCCAGCAGTGAAGCCAGGGGAGGAAGCAATCAGCCCCAGCATTTT
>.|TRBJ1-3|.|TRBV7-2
CASSLGSPGGNTIYF
TGTGCCAGCAGCTTAGGCTCCCCTGGTGGAAACACCATATATTTT
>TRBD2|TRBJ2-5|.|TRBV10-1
CASPTASGREETQYF
TGCGCCAGCCCAACAGCTAGCGGGAGAGAAGAGACCCAGTACTTC
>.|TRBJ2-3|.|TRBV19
CASSVGETADTQYF
TGTGCCAGTAGTGTTGGGGAGACGGCAGATACGCAGTATTTT
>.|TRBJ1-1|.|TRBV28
CASSLRNTEAFF
TGTGCCAGCAGTTTGCGGAACACTGAAGCTTTCTTT